The rows below give T cell receptor beta chains drawn from one sample of a study of CD8 T cells in ankylosing spondylitis. TCRdb ran MiXCR on the 5' RACE reads and lists one entry per CDR3 protein. The sample holds about 350,000 distinct CDR3 sequences, 20% to 25% seen once. What was sequenced was blood, either unsorted or a sorted T cell fraction (not recorded which). Every receptor here comes from a male donor with ankylosing spondylitis or in good health (not recorded which). The CDR3 runs from the conserved cysteine through the conserved F or W. The order of the fields is CDR3 protein, CDR3 DNA, V gene, D gene, clone size, J gene. A D gene is named only where the DNA matches it firmly. Expanded clones get a size class; other rows say once, few or many, or leave the size out.

CDR3 protein: CSARGIGHLYEQYF
CDR3 DNA: TGCAGTGCTAGGGGAATTGGACACCTCTACGAGCAGTACTTC
V gene: TRBV20-1
D gene: -
clone size: many
J gene: TRBJ2-7

CDR3 protein: CASSPRPTVNYGYTF
CDR3 DNA: TGTGCCAGCAGCCCTCGCCCGACAGTCAACTATGGCTACACCTTC
V gene: TRBV12-3/TRBV12-4
D gene: -
clone size: -
J gene: TRBJ1-2

CDR3 protein: CATSGWTENYNEQFF
CDR3 DNA: TGTGCCACCAGTGGGTGGACAGAAAATTACAATGAGCAGTTCTTC
V gene: TRBV24-1
D gene: -
clone size: -
J gene: TRBJ2-1

CDR3 protein: CASSDSEYNEQFF
CDR3 DNA: TGTGCCAGCAGTGACTCCGAATACAATGAGCAGTTCTTC
V gene: TRBV6-4
D gene: -
clone size: -
J gene: TRBJ2-1

CDR3 protein: CASSARLAGGYEQFF
CDR3 DNA: TGTGCCAGCAGTGCCCGACTAGCGGGGGGGTATGAGCAGTTCTTC
V gene: TRBV6-4
D gene: TRBD2
clone size: few
J gene: TRBJ2-1

CDR3 protein: CASSYSRDRVNEQYF
CDR3 DNA: TGTGCCAGCAGTTACTCCCGGGACAGGGTCAACGAGCAGTACTTC
V gene: TRBV6-5
D gene: TRBD1
clone size: -
J gene: TRBJ2-7

CDR3 protein: CASSLAGQGAVEQYF
CDR3 DNA: TGTGCCAGCAGTTTAGCTGGACAGGGGGCAGTCGAGCAGTACTTC
V gene: TRBV12-3/TRBV12-4
D gene: TRBD1
clone size: -
J gene: TRBJ2-7

CDR3 protein: CASSPSGGLSYEQYF
CDR3 DNA: TGCGCCAGCAGCCCGAGCGGGGGGCTCTCCTACGAGCAGTACTTC
V gene: TRBV4-1
D gene: TRBD2
clone size: -
J gene: TRBJ2-7

CDR3 protein: CSVYPRFSDTQYF
CDR3 DNA: TGCAGCGTTTACCCCCGGTTTTCGGATACGCAGTATTTT
V gene: TRBV29-1
D gene: -
clone size: few
J gene: TRBJ2-3

CDR3 protein: CSASFVLGTEAFF
CDR3 DNA: TGCAGTGCTAGCTTTGTCTTGGGGACTGAAGCTTTCTTT
V gene: TRBV20-1
D gene: -
clone size: few
J gene: TRBJ1-1

CDR3 protein: CASSPGRLRQTQYF
CDR3 DNA: TGTGCCAGCAGCCCGGGACGGTTGCGACAGACCCAGTACTTC
V gene: TRBV5-6
D gene: -
clone size: -
J gene: TRBJ2-5

CDR3 protein: CASTPFWTGATYGYTF
CDR3 DNA: TGTGCCAGCACCCCCTTTTGGACAGGGGCAACCTATGGCTACACCTTC
V gene: TRBV12-3/TRBV12-4
D gene: TRBD1
clone size: -
J gene: TRBJ1-2

CDR3 protein: CASSLMGLAYEQYF
CDR3 DNA: TGTGCCAGCAGTTTGATGGGACTAGCCTACGAGCAGTACTTC
V gene: TRBV27
D gene: TRBD2
clone size: -
J gene: TRBJ2-7

CDR3 protein: CSVGLAVNEQFF
CDR3 DNA: TGCAGCGTAGGACTAGCGGTCAATGAGCAGTTCTTC
V gene: TRBV29-1
D gene: TRBD2
clone size: -
J gene: TRBJ2-1

CDR3 protein: CSVEGFSYEQYF
CDR3 DNA: TGCAGCGTTGAAGGATTTTCCTACGAGCAGTACTTC
V gene: TRBV29-1
D gene: -
clone size: -
J gene: TRBJ2-7

CDR3 protein: CASSSFSGRTEAFF
CDR3 DNA: TGCGCCAGCAGCTCATTTAGTGGGAGAACTGAAGCTTTCTTT
V gene: TRBV5-1
D gene: -
clone size: few
J gene: TRBJ1-1

CDR3 protein: CATSRDLFVSGSSYEQYF
CDR3 DNA: TGTGCCACCAGCAGAGATCTCTTTGTGTCTGGGAGCTCCTACGAGCAGTACTTC
V gene: TRBV15
D gene: -
clone size: -
J gene: TRBJ2-7

CDR3 protein: CASSVVSGNTEAFF
CDR3 DNA: TGTGCCAGCAGCGTAGTGTCAGGGAACACTGAAGCTTTCTTT
V gene: TRBV9
D gene: -
clone size: -
J gene: TRBJ1-1

CDR3 protein: CASSLAREVRNEQYF
CDR3 DNA: TGTGCCAGCAGTTTGGCCAGGGAGGTTAGGAACGAGCAGTACTTC
V gene: TRBV27
D gene: -
clone size: -
J gene: TRBJ2-7

CDR3 protein: CASSLDPLAGLETQYF
CDR3 DNA: TGTGCCAGCAGCTTAGATCCGCTAGCGGGGTTAGAGACCCAGTACTTC
V gene: TRBV7-2
D gene: TRBD2
clone size: -
J gene: TRBJ2-5

CDR3 protein: CASSLTGVTSTDTQYF
CDR3 DNA: TGCGCCAGCAGCTTGACAGGGGTTACTAGCACAGATACGCAGTATTTT
V gene: TRBV5-1
D gene: TRBD1
clone size: -
J gene: TRBJ2-3

CDR3 protein: CASSMAGGYEQYF
CDR3 DNA: TGTGCCAGTAGTATGGCGGGGGGCTACGAGCAGTACTTC
V gene: TRBV19
D gene: TRBD2
clone size: -
J gene: TRBJ2-7